The next 18 T cell receptor beta chains were all read from a single sample in a study of Ad26.COV2.S vaccination and SARS-CoV-2 variants. Sample treatment: over 15 received Ad26.COV2.S at low or high dose, single or two shots; about 5 received placebo; per-sample allocation not given. Collection of samples fell on day 63 after the first vaccine or placebo injection. Sequencing was performed with immunoSEQ multiplex PCR; in TCRdb, only in-frame clones are kept and a portion is missing. The sample has about 240,000 clones; roughly 90% are singletons. Material: peripheral blood, obtained in a trial of Ad26.COV2.S vaccine versus placebo. The receptor set was obtained from a person aged 18-60 years who received the Ad26.COV2.S COVID-19 vaccine or a placebo.

The rearrangement joins TRBV28 to TRBJ2-2; no definite D call. The CDR3 runs to 13 residues. Germline V gives CDR1 MDHEN, CDR2 SYDVKM. The V end lost 2 bases, the J end lost 6 bases, and 7 bases lay between the germline ends. The CDR3 sequence is CASSLQRPGELFF. CDR3 coding DNA: TGTGCCAGCAGTTTACAGCGTCCCGGGGAGCTGTTTTTT.

The rearrangement joins TRBV19 to TRBJ1-6, with D unresolved. V dropped 7 bases and J dropped 2 bases, with 9 bases sitting between them. The CDR3 is 14 residues long. The germline V gene has CDR1 LNHDA and CDR2 SQIVND (reference sequence). The CDR3 spells CASKDETYNSPLHF. As DNA, the CDR3 is TGTGCCAGTAAGGACGAGACCTATAATTCACCCCTCCACTTT. The whole variable domain, remainder taken from reference TRBV19 and TRBJ1-6, is DGGITQSPKYLFRKEGQNVTLSCEQNLNHDAMYWYRQDPGQGLRLIYYSQIVNDFQKGDIAEGYSVSREKKESFPLTVTSAQKNPTAFYLCASKDETYNSPLHFGNGTRLTVT.

The J gene is TRBJ2-1, the V gene TRBV25-1, with 7 bases matching TRBD1. Germline CDR1 and CDR2: MGHDK and SYGVNS. The CDR3 covers 13 residues. With V trimmed by 4 bases and J by 9 bases, 6 bases remained unmatched. The CDR3, as DNA: TGTGCCAGCAGTGGACAGGGTATGGGTGAGCAGTTCTTC. This sequence encodes CASSGQGMGEQFF.

A single count supports this clone. This chain links TRBV5-4 with TRBJ2-7, with D possibly matching TRBD1 (6 bases). Trimming took 4 bases from V and 4 from J, leaving 6 bases between them. There are 11 residues in the CDR3. Germline V lookup: CDR1 SGHNT, CDR2 YYREEE (reference sequence). This chain's CDR3 is CASSQGYEQYF. The DNA for the CDR3 is TGTGCCAGCAGCCAGGGGTACGAGCAGTACTTC. The variable domain in full, completed from reference TRBV5-4 and TRBJ2-7, reads ETGVTQSPTHLIKTRGQQVTLRCSSQSGHNTVSWYQQALGQGPQFIFQYYREEENGRGNFPPRFSGLQFPNYSSELNVNALELDDSALYLCASSQGYEQYFGPGTRLTVT.

The chain couples TRBV6-2 or TRBV6-3 to TRBJ1-2; TRBD1 is a possible D gene (6 bases). V shed 4 bases and J shed 6 bases, with 15 bases lying between them. In germline, CDR1 is MNHEY, CDR2 SVGEGT. This CDR3 has 14 residues. In DNA form, the CDR3 reads TGTGCCAGCAGTTTGGGGGGGCGGATTGATGGCTACACCTTC. It encodes CASSLGGRIDGYTF.

CDR3 sequence: CASGNSNQPQHF. The CDR3 DNA reads as TGTGCCAGCGGGAATAGCAATCAGCCCCAGCATTTT. J is TRBJ1-5 and V is TRBV12-3 or TRBV12-4; no clear D gene. The CDR3 is 12 residues long. With 8 bases removed from V and 0 bases from J, the gap between germline ends came to 5 bases.

V gene TRBV5-1 combines with J gene TRBJ1-5; a possible D gene is TRBD1 (6 bases). CDR3 length equals 14 residues. The V end lost 0 bases, the J end lost 6 bases, and 10 bases lay between the germline ends. In germline, CDR1 is SGHRS, CDR2 YFSETQ. The CDR3 nucleotides are TGCGCCAGCAGCTTGGGAACAGGGTTTCAGCCCCAGCATTTT. As protein: CASSLGTGFQPQHF.

The chain is built from TRBV28 and TRBJ1-1, with 8 bases aligning to TRBD1. This CDR3 contains 15 residues. Unmatched junction bases numbered 7, after V lost 5 bases and J lost 2 bases. CDR1 and CDR2 (germline): MDHEN, SYDVKM. The CDR3 protein is CASSPQGARNTEAFF. CDR3 coding DNA: TGTGCCAGCAGTCCTCAGGGGGCGCGTAACACTGAAGCTTTCTTT.

In DNA form, the CDR3 reads TGTGCCAGCAGCTCCGTCCCGAATCAGCCCCAGCATTTT. Translating gives CASSSVPNQPQHF. The rearrangement links TRBV6-2 or TRBV6-3 to TRBJ1-5; no definite D call. V shed 6 bases and J shed 4 bases, with 10 bases lying between them. Germline CDR1 is MNHEY and CDR2 is SVGEGT. The CDR3 has 13 residues.

The gene calls are TRBV3-1 (or the pseudogene TRBV3-2) and TRBJ2-2; 7 bases match TRBD2. CDR1 and CDR2 (germline): LGHDT, YNNKEL (reference sequence). This CDR3 is built from 20 residues. Trimming removed 0 bases from V and 0 bases from J; junction bases left unmatched: 13. CDR3 in DNA: TGTGCCAGCAGCCAAGATTGTAGGCTAGCGGATAACACGAACACCGGGGAGCTGTTTTTT. This codes for CASSQDCRLADNTNTGELFF.

The chain recombines TRBV19 with TRBJ1-1; maybe TRBD1 (5 bases). The ends were cut back, 5 bases at V and 4 bases at J, with 11 bases in the middle. CDR1 is LNHDA, CDR2 SQIVND, per germline (reference sequence). CDR3 length equals 13 residues. CDR3 in DNA: TGTGCCAGTAGTGGGGGACTCATCACTGAAGCTTTCTTT. Translated: CASSGGLITEAFF.

The J gene is TRBJ2-3, the V gene TRBV6-1; 8 bases match TRBD2. Germline V lookup: CDR1 MNHNS, CDR2 SASEGT. This CDR3 is 16 amino acids long. J lost 2 bases, V lost 1 base, and 5 bases had no gene match. In nucleotides, the CDR3 is TGTGCCAGCAGTGAAGGGGCGGGGGGACTCACAGATACGCAGTATTTT. Amino acid sequence: CASSEGAGGLTDTQYF.

The chain combines TRBV27 with TRBJ1-2, with TRBD1 identical over 9 bases. The V gene's germline CDR1 is MNHEY and CDR2 SMNVEV (reference sequence). CDR3 length: 16 amino acids. The ends lost 4 bases at V and 4 bases at J; junction bases unmatched: 10. The chain's CDR3 is CASSSSGTGPIYGYTF. In DNA form, the CDR3 reads TGTGCCAGCAGTTCCTCCGGGACAGGGCCTATCTATGGCTACACCTTC.

The J gene is TRBJ2-3, the V gene TRBV5-1, with D possibly matching TRBD1 (6 bases). CDR3 length equals 15 residues. V lost 1 base and J 1 base, leaving 10 bases between the germline ends. Per the germline V gene, CDR1 is SGHRS and CDR2 is YFSETQ. CDR3 sequence (DNA): TGCGCCAGCAGCTTGCGAGGGACACGCACAGATACGCAGTATTTT. It is translated as CASSLRGTRTDTQYF. The full variable domain, its missing parts supplied by reference TRBV5-1 and TRBJ2-3, is KAGVTQTPRYLIKTRGQQVTLSCSPISGHRSVSWYQQTPGQGLQFLFEYFSETQRNKGNFPGRFSGRQFSNSRSEMNVSTLELGDSALYLCASSLRGTRTDTQYFGPGTRLTVL.

V is TRBV19 and J is TRBJ2-7, with TRBD2 matching 7 bases. This CDR3 has 15 residues. CDR1 LNHDA and CDR2 SQIVND come from the germline V gene (reference sequence). Trimming took 6 bases from V and 0 from J; bases not matched to a gene: 8. CDR3 protein: CASSLGGEASYEQYF. For the CDR3, the DNA is TGTGCCAGTAGCCTGGGGGGGGAGGCCTCCTACGAGCAGTACTTC.

The chain couples TRBV15 to TRBJ1-1; D not resolved. The V end lost 5 bases, the J end lost 0 bases, and 13 bases lay between the germline ends. Germline CDR1 reads LNHNV; CDR2 reads YYDKDF (reference sequence). This CDR3 contains 15 residues. The CDR3 DNA reads as TGTGCCACCAGCCCGGACGCCCTCATGAACACTGAAGCTTTCTTT. This sequence encodes CATSPDALMNTEAFF.

The genes are TRBV11-2 and TRBJ2-7; TRBD1 might be the D (6 bases). The CDR3 runs to 14 residues. V lost 5 bases to trimming and J lost 5 bases, with 16 bases between them. CDR1 is SGHAT, CDR2 FQNNGV, per germline. The CDR3 spells CASSPTTGAHEQYF. The CDR3 DNA reads as TGTGCCAGCAGCCCCACGACAGGTGCCCACGAGCAGTACTTC.

This clone appeared once. The V call is TRBV2, the J call TRBJ2-1; either TRBD1 or TRBD2 may fit D (6 bases each). Germline loops: CDR1 SNHLY, CDR2 FYNNEI. With 7 bases removed from V and 4 bases from J, the gap between germline ends came to 20 bases. This CDR3 has 16 amino acids. CDR3 loop: CASTEGGRRSYNEQFF. CDR3 bases: TGTGCCAGCACCGAGGGGGGCCGAAGATCTTACAATGAGCAGTTCTTC.